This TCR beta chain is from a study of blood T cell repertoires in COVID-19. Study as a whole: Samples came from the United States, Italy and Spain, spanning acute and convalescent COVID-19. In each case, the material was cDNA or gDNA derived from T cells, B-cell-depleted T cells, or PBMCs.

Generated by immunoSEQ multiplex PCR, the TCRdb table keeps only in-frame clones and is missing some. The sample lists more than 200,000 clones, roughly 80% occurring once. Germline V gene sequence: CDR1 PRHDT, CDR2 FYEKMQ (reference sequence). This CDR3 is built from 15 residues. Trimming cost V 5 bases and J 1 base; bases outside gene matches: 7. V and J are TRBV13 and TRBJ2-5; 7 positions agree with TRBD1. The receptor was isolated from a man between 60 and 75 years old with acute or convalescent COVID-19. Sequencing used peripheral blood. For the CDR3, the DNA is TGTGCCAGCAGCCTACCGACAGGGCCCCAAGAGACCCAGTACTTC. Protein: CASSLPTGPQETQYF. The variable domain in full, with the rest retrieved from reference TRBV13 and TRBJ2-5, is AAGVIQSPRHLIKEKRETATLKCYPIPRHDTVYWYQQGPGQDPQFLISFYEKMQSDKGSIPDRFSAQQFSDYHSELNMSSLELGDSALYFCASSLPTGPQETQYFGPGTRLLVL.